This is a list of T cell receptor beta chains from one sample in a study of cytomegalovirus exposure and HLA in healthy donors. TCRdb's copy holds only in-frame clones and misses some; the assay was immunoSEQ multiplex PCR. Of some 90,000 clones in the sample, roughly 77% were seen once. Sequenced input: PBMCs. The receptors derive from a middle-aged man in good health and CMV-seronegative. Each CDR3 is given with its conserved first and last residue. D genes are given only for firm matches. Part of the rows lack a size; the others show once, few, many or a class for expanded clones.

d_call	j_call	clone_size	v_call	cdr3_nt	cdr3_aa
TRBD2	TRBJ2-1	NA	TRBV4-1	TGCGCCAGCAGCCAAGATTTTAGCGGGGGTCTCGATGAGCAGTTCTTC	CASSQDFSGGLDEQFF
NA	TRBJ1-6	NA	TRBV19	TGTGCCAGTAGTATCCTACAGAGCTCCTATAATTCACCCCTCCACTTT	CASSILQSSYNSPLHF
NA	TRBJ1-4	NA	TRBV7-2	TGTGCCAGCAGCTTGCGGGTCCATAATGAAAAACTGTTTTTT	CASSLRVHNEKLFF
NA	TRBJ2-7	NA	TRBV19	TGTGCCAGTAGTATAGGTGCGGGCTACGAGCAGTACTTC	CASSIGAGYEQYF
NA	TRBJ2-5	NA	TRBV2	TGTGCCAGCAGTGACAGTCACAGGGTGGGGGAAGAGACCCAGTACTTC	CASSDSHRVGEETQYF
TRBD1	TRBJ2-7	NA	TRBV5-5	TGTGCCAGCAGCCCGAACCGGGACAGGGGCTACGAGCAGTACTTC	CASSPNRDRGYEQYF
NA	TRBJ2-5	NA	TRBV9	TGTGCCAGCAGCGTAGGAGGGTTTCAAGAGACCCAGTACTTC	CASSVGGFQETQYF
TRBD1	TRBJ2-7	few	TRBV5-4	TGTGCCAGCAGCGGAGGGACAGGTCCGGTGTCCTACGAGCAGTACTTC	CASSGGTGPVSYEQYF
TRBD2	TRBJ2-1	NA	TRBV5-1	TGCGCCAGCAGCTATAGCGGGGGGGCGAACAATGAGCAGTTCTTC	CASSYSGGANNEQFF
NA	TRBJ1-5	NA	TRBV2	TGTGCCAGCAGTGAAGGACAGTATAGCAATCAGCCCCAGCATTTT	CASSEGQYSNQPQHF
NA	TRBJ1-4	few	TRBV27	TGTGCCAGCAGTCCCAAGTCAGGGGTGTCTCTAGTAAAACTGTTTTTT	CASSPKSGVSLVKLFF
NA	TRBJ1-5	NA	TRBV18	TGTGCCAGCTCACCACCACAGGACAATCAGCCCCAGCATTTT	CASSPPQDNQPQHF
NA	TRBJ2-5	NA	TRBV5-6	TGTGCCAGCAGCTTGGGTTGGGCGGGACAAGAGACCCAGTACTTC	CASSLGWAGQETQYF
NA	TRBJ1-6	NA	TRBV5-1	TGCGCCAGCAGCTTGGGCCAGGATAATTCACCCCTCCACTTT	CASSLGQDNSPLHF
NA	TRBJ2-2	NA	TRBV2	TGTGCCGGATCCCGGGGTAACACCGGGGAGCTGTTTTTT	CAGSRGNTGELFF
NA	TRBJ2-7	NA	TRBV5-5	TGTGCCAGCAGCCCTAGACAGCTCTCCTACGAGCAGTACTTC	CASSPRQLSYEQYF
NA	TRBJ2-7	NA	TRBV6-5	TGTGCCAGCACCGACTGGTCCTACGAGCAGTACTTC	CASTDWSYEQYF
TRBD1	TRBJ2-7	NA	TRBV28	TGTGCCAGCAGTTCAGGGGGATTCTCCTACGAGCAGTACTTC	CASSSGGFSYEQYF
TRBD1	TRBJ2-1	NA	TRBV27	TGTGCCAGCAGGCTCGACAGGGGCCATTACAATGAGCAGTTCTTC	CASRLDRGHYNEQFF
NA	TRBJ2-1	NA	TRBV25-1	TGTGCCAGCAGCCCAAAGCGGAGATCCTACAATGAGCAGTTCTTC	CASSPKRRSYNEQFF
NA	TRBJ2-7	NA	TRBV6-1	TGTGCCAGCAGGTCCGTCTACGAGCAGTACTTC	CASRSVYEQYF
NA	TRBJ2-2	few	TRBV7-6	TGTGCCAGCAGCTTGCGGCCGGCTAAAGCGGGGGAGCTGTTTTTT	CASSLRPAKAGELFF
TRBD1	TRBJ2-7	few	TRBV5-6	TGTGCCAGCAGCATAGCCGGGACAGGGCTCTACGAGCAGTACTTC	CASSIAGTGLYEQYF
TRBD1	TRBJ1-5	NA	TRBV19	TGTGCCAGTAGTACCTCGGGACAGAATCAGCCCCAGCATTTT	CASSTSGQNQPQHF
TRBD2	TRBJ2-1	NA	TRBV5-1	TGCGCCAGCAGCTTGGTCTCGCGGGGGGGGATCTACAATGAGCAGCTCTTC	CASSLVSRGGIYNEQLF
TRBD1	TRBJ2-2	NA	TRBV7-2	TGTGCCAGCAGCTCCCCGACAGGGCTCGCCGGGGAGCTGTTTTTT	CASSSPTGLAGELFF
NA	TRBJ1-3	NA	TRBV6-1	TGTGTCAGCAGTAACGACAGGATCACTGGAAACACCATATATTTT	CVSSNDRITGNTIYF
NA	TRBJ2-5	NA	TRBV7-6	TGTGCCAGCAGCTTGGACAGTCGAGAGACCCAGTACTTC	CASSLDSRETQYF
TRBD1	TRBJ2-1	NA	TRBV2	TGTGCCAGCATCAGTCCCGGGACAGGACACAATGAGCAGTTCTTC	CASISPGTGHNEQFF